The 4 T cell receptor beta chains presented below share a single source sample, sequenced in a study of beta chain features in type 1 diabetes. The investigators reverse transcribed all of the isolated RNA, so they sequenced expressed TCRB transcripts. Sequencing used immunoSEQ multiplex PCR; TCRdb keeps in-frame clones, though not all of them. The table includes 300,000 to 350,000 clones, less than 9.5% detected once. The sequencing sample was made of central memory CD4+ T cells from blood. Receptors originate from a woman between 18 and 29 years old in good health.

The DNA for the CDR3 is TGTGCCAGGCGGGACGGACAAGGGCAGTTCTTC. Translation gives CARRDGQGQFF. The chain combines TRBV19 with TRBJ2-1; possibly TRBD2 for D (6 bases). This CDR3 has 11 amino acids. Per the germline V gene, CDR1 is LNHDA and CDR2 is SQIVND (reference sequence). V lost 9 bases and J 12 bases, leaving 15 bases between the germline ends.

J is TRBJ2-5 and V is TRBV27; D is possibly TRBD2 (5 bases). V gave up 4 bases and J gave up 4 bases, with 22 bases separating them. This CDR3 has 17 amino acids. Germline lookup yields CDR1 MNHEY and CDR2 SMNVEV (reference sequence). This CDR3 is CASSYLLFEGLRETQYF. DNA of the CDR3: TGTGCCAGCAGTTACCTTTTATTTGAGGGTTTACGAGAGACCCAGTACTTC.

V usage is TRBV11-2 and J usage is TRBJ2-7; 8 bases line up with TRBD2. V shed 1 base and J 4 bases; nucleotides not matched to a gene: 9. Germline V gene lookup returns CDR1 SGHAT and CDR2 FQNNGV. CDR3 length equals 16 residues. The CDR3 here is CASSLGIGLAGYEQYF. The CDR3 DNA reads TGTGCCAGCAGCTTAGGTATTGGCCTAGCGGGTTACGAGCAGTACTTC.

The chain combines TRBV5-1 with TRBJ2-3, with TRBD2 matching over 8 bases. The CDR3 runs to 17 residues. V lost 2 bases to trimming and J lost 5 bases; unmatched junction nucleotides: 13. Germline V gene data show CDR1 as SGHRS and CDR2 as YFSETQ. CDR3 DNA sequence: TGCGCCAGCAGCTTACTTCCGGGACTAGATACCTTAGATACGCAGTATTTT. Amino acids: CASSLLPGLDTLDTQYF.